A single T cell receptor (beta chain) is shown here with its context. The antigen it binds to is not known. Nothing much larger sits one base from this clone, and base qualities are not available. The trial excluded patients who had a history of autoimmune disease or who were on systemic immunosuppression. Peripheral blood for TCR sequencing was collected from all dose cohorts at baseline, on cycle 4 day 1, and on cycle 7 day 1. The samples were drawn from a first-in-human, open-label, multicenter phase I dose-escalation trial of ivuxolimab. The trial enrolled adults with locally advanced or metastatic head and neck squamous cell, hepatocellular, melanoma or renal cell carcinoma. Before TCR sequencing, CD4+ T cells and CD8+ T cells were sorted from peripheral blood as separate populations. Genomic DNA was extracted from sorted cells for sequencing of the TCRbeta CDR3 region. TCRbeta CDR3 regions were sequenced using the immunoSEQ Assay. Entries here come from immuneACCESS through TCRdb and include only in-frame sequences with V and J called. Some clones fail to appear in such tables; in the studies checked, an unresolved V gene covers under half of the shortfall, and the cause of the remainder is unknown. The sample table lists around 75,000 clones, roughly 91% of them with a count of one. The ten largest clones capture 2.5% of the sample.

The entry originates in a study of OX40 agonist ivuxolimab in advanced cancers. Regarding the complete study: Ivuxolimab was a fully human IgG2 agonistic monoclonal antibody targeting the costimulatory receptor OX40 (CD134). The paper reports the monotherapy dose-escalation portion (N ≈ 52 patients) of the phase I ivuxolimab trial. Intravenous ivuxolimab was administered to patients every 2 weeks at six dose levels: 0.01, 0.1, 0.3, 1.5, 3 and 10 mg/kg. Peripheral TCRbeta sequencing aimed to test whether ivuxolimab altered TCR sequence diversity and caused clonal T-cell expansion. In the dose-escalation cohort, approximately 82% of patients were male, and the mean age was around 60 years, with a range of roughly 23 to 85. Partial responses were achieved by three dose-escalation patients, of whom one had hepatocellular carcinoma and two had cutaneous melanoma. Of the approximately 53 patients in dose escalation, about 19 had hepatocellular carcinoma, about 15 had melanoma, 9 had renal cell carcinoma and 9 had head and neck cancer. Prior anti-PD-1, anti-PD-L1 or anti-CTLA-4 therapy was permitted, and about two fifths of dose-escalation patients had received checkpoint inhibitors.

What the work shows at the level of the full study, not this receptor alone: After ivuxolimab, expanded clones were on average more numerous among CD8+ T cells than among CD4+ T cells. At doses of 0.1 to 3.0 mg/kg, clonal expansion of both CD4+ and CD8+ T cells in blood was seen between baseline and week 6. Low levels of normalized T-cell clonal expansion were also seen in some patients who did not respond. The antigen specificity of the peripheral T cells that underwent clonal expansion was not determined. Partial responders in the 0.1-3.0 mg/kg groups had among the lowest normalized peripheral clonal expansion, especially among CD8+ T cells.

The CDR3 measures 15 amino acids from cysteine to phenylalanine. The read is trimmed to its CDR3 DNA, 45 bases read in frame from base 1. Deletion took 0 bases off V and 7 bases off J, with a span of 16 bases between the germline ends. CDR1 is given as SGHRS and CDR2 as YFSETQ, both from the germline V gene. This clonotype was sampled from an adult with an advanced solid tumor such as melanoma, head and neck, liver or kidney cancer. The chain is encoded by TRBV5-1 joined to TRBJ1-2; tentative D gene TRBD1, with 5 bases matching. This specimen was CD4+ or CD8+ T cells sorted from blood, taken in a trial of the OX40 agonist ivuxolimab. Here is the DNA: TGCGCCAGCAGCTTGGACGCGACGGCCAGGGCTGGCTACACCTTC. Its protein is CASSLDATARAGYTF.